The rows below give T cell receptor beta chains drawn from one sample of a study of naive and memory T cell subsets. TCRdb processed the UMI-ligation and nested PCR reads anew with MiXCR; each CDR3 protein has one entry. In the table there are approximately 140,000 distinct CDR3 sequences, approximately 17% of which are singletons. The specimen was naive CD4+ T cells from blood. The receptors here all came from a human donor in good health. Both conserved end residues are part of each CDR3. The D gene is left open where the match is weak. A row's size may be missing; if present it is once, few, many or a size class.

size: few
D: NA
V: TRBV28
J: TRBJ2-5
CDR3: CASTEGGAGQETQYF
DNA: TGTGCCAGCACCGAGGGCGGGGCAGGCCAAGAGACCCAGTACTTC

size: NA
D: NA
V: TRBV7-9
J: TRBJ1-2
CDR3: CASSLRAGYGYTF
DNA: TGTGCCAGCAGCTTGAGAGCCGGGTATGGCTACACCTTC

size: few
D: NA
V: TRBV12-3/TRBV12-4
J: TRBJ2-7
CDR3: CASTKPGGGGYEQYF
DNA: TGTGCCAGCACCAAACCCGGGGGAGGGGGATACGAGCAGTACTTC

size: NA
D: NA
V: TRBV5-5
J: TRBJ1-5
CDR3: CASSETSSNQPQHF
DNA: TGTGCCAGCAGCGAAACGTCTAGCAATCAGCCCCAGCATTTT

size: once
D: NA
V: TRBV10-3
J: TRBJ1-1
CDR3: CAISPTVITEAFF
DNA: TGTGCCATCAGTCCGACAGTTATCACTGAAGCTTTCTTT

size: few
D: TRBD2
V: TRBV20-1
J: TRBJ2-1
CDR3: CSAHPLLVLRGYNEQFF
DNA: TGCAGTGCCCACCCGCTCCTCGTCCTGCGGGGGTACAATGAGCAGTTCTTC

size: NA
D: TRBD1
V: TRBV7-2
J: TRBJ2-3
CDR3: CASSRNQGVPQYF
DNA: TGTGCCAGCAGCCGGAACCAGGGGGTCCCGCAGTATTTT

size: NA
D: TRBD1
V: TRBV18
J: TRBJ1-1
CDR3: CASSPVSGQREAFF
DNA: TGTGCCAGCTCACCCGTTTCGGGACAGCGCGAAGCTTTCTTT

size: NA
D: TRBD2
V: TRBV6-2/TRBV6-3
J: TRBJ2-1
CDR3: CASSFGLLREGVANEQFF
DNA: TGTGCCAGCAGTTTCGGTCTTCTCCGGGAGGGGGTGGCCAATGAGCAGTTCTTC

size: NA
D: NA
V: TRBV5-8
J: TRBJ1-5
CDR3: CASSLAGRVSEPQHF
DNA: TGTGCCAGCAGCTTGGCAGGGAGGGTCTCTGAGCCCCAGCATTTT

size: NA
D: NA
V: TRBV5-1
J: TRBJ2-1
CDR3: CASSTTTGTLYNEQFF
DNA: TGCGCCAGCAGCACAACAACCGGGACTTTGTACAATGAGCAGTTCTTC

size: NA
D: TRBD2
V: TRBV10-3
J: TRBJ2-5
CDR3: CAIRGLAEETQYF
DNA: TGTGCCATCCGCGGACTAGCGGAAGAGACCCAGTACTTC

size: few
D: TRBD2
V: TRBV6-2/TRBV6-3
J: TRBJ2-7
CDR3: CASSYSSGGPLEQYF
DNA: TGTGCCAGCAGTTACTCATCGGGAGGGCCCCTCGAGCAGTACTTC

size: few
D: NA
V: TRBV20-1
J: TRBJ2-7
CDR3: CSARWSLDRTYEQYF
DNA: TGCAGTGCTAGGTGGTCCCTAGACCGAACCTACGAGCAGTACTTC

size: many
D: NA
V: TRBV7-8
J: TRBJ2-7
CDR3: CASSPVDRSYEQYF
DNA: TGTGCCAGCAGCCCCGTAGACAGGTCCTACGAGCAGTACTTC

size: NA
D: NA
V: TRBV14
J: TRBJ2-1
CDR3: CASSQADGNWYDEQFF
DNA: TGTGCCAGCAGCCAAGCGGACGGGAATTGGTACGATGAGCAGTTCTTC

size: NA
D: NA
V: TRBV21-1
J: TRBJ1-6
CDR3: CASIKQGCNSPLHF
DNA: TGTGCCAGCATCAAACAGGGGTGCAATTCACCCCTCCACTTT

size: few
D: TRBD2
V: TRBV29-1
J: TRBJ2-1
CDR3: CRGGRGRDSNEQFF
DNA: TGCAGGGGGGGTCGTGGGAGGGACTCCAATGAGCAGTTCTTC

size: NA
D: TRBD2
V: TRBV7-2
J: TRBJ2-3
CDR3: CASRGLAPRGTQYF
DNA: TGTGCCAGCAGGGGACTAGCTCCTCGGGGTACGCAGTATTTT

size: NA
D: NA
V: TRBV6-5
J: TRBJ1-3
CDR3: CATRDTFASGNTIYF
DNA: TGTGCCACTCGGGACACCTTTGCCTCTGGAAACACCATATATTTT

size: few
D: NA
V: TRBV29-1
J: TRBJ1-1
CDR3: CSVERAYEAFF
DNA: TGCAGCGTTGAGAGGGCCTATGAAGCTTTCTTT

size: NA
D: NA
V: TRBV14
J: TRBJ2-3
CDR3: CASSRDHGTQYF
DNA: TGTGCCAGCAGCCGGGATCATGGTACGCAGTATTTT

size: NA
D: NA
V: TRBV9
J: TRBJ2-5
CDR3: CASSVGPSGRGETQYF
DNA: TGTGCCAGCAGCGTCGGGCCTTCGGGAAGGGGGGAGACCCAGTACTTC

size: NA
D: TRBD1
V: TRBV7-2
J: TRBJ2-1
CDR3: CASSSVTGDKQFF
DNA: TGTGCCAGCAGCTCAGTTACAGGGGACAAGCAGTTCTTC

size: many
D: NA
V: TRBV20-1
J: TRBJ2-7
CDR3: CSARGRSSYEQYF
DNA: TGCAGTGCTAGGGGTAGAAGCTCCTACGAGCAGTACTTC

size: NA
D: TRBD2
V: TRBV20-1
J: TRBJ2-3
CDR3: CSARGLLARLGTDTQYF
DNA: TGCAGTGCTAGAGGCCTACTAGCGCGGCTCGGAACAGATACGCAGTATTTT

size: NA
D: NA
V: TRBV30
J: TRBJ2-7
CDR3: CAWSVQFYEQYF
DNA: TGTGCCTGGAGTGTACAGTTCTACGAGCAGTACTTC

size: few
D: NA
V: TRBV6-5
J: TRBJ1-4
CDR3: CASSYRSTLEKLFF
DNA: TGTGCCAGCAGTTATCGGAGCACGCTAGAAAAACTGTTTTTT

size: few
D: TRBD1
V: TRBV4-2
J: TRBJ2-7
CDR3: CASAGTGWEQYF
DNA: TGTGCCAGCGCGGGGACAGGGTGGGAGCAGTACTTC

size: NA
D: NA
V: TRBV18
J: TRBJ1-1
CDR3: CASSPLAQNTEAFF
DNA: TGTGCCAGCTCACCCCTCGCCCAGAACACTGAAGCTTTCTTT

size: NA
D: NA
V: TRBV7-9
J: TRBJ1-6
CDR3: CASSFTGTPNSPLHF
DNA: TGTGCCAGCAGCTTCACAGGGACCCCTAATTCACCCCTCCACTTT

size: many
D: NA
V: TRBV21-1
J: TRBJ2-7
CDR3: CASSTIRDRYSYEQYF
DNA: TGTGCCAGCAGCACCATCCGGGACAGATACTCCTACGAGCAGTACTTC

size: NA
D: TRBD2
V: TRBV5-1
J: TRBJ2-1
CDR3: CASRITSGSSYNEQFF
DNA: TGCGCCAGCAGAATAACTAGCGGGAGTTCCTACAATGAGCAGTTCTTC

size: NA
D: NA
V: TRBV24-1
J: TRBJ2-1
CDR3: CATSDPLGAGSSEQFF
DNA: TGTGCCACCAGTGATCCGCTGGGAGCGGGTAGCAGTGAGCAGTTCTTC

size: NA
D: TRBD2
V: TRBV7-3
J: TRBJ2-6
CDR3: CASSETAGGHSGANVLTF
DNA: TGTGCCAGCAGTGAGACAGCGGGAGGACACTCTGGGGCCAACGTCCTGACTTTC

size: few
D: TRBD1
V: TRBV20-1
J: TRBJ2-7
CDR3: CSARDSKYEQYF
DNA: TGCAGTGCCCGGGACAGTAAATACGAGCAGTACTTC

size: NA
D: NA
V: TRBV28
J: TRBJ2-5
CDR3: CASSLSGAGKETQYF
DNA: TGTGCCAGCAGTTTATCGGGGGCGGGAAAAGAGACCCAGTACTTC

size: NA
D: NA
V: TRBV12-3/TRBV12-4
J: TRBJ2-7
CDR3: CASSFEGDEQYF
DNA: TGTGCCAGCAGTTTCGAAGGGGACGAGCAGTACTTC

size: many
D: TRBD1
V: TRBV5-4
J: TRBJ1-6
CDR3: CASSLPGGHSPLHF
DNA: TGTGCCAGCAGCTTGCCAGGGGGACATTCACCCCTCCACTTT

size: few
D: NA
V: TRBV5-4
J: TRBJ2-1
CDR3: CASSLPTRGEQFF
DNA: TGTGCCAGCAGCCTGCCAACTAGGGGTGAGCAGTTCTTC

size: NA
D: TRBD2
V: TRBV6-6
J: TRBJ2-3
CDR3: CASSSHRTSGRTQTTTDTQYF
DNA: TGTGCCAGCAGTTCCCACCGGACTAGCGGGAGGACACAGACGACCACAGATACGCAGTATTTT